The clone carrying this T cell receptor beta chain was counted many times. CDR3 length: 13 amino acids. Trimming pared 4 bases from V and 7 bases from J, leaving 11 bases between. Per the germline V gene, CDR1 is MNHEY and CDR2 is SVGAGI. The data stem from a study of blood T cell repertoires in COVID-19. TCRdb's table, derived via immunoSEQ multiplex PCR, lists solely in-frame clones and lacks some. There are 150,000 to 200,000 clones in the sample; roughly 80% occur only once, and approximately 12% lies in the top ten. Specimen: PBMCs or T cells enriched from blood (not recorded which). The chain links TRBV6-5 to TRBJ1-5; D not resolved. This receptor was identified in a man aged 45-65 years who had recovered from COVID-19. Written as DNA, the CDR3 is TGTGCCAGCAGTTCAGCGGGTCAGCAGCCCCAGCATTTT. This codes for CASSSAGQQPQHF.